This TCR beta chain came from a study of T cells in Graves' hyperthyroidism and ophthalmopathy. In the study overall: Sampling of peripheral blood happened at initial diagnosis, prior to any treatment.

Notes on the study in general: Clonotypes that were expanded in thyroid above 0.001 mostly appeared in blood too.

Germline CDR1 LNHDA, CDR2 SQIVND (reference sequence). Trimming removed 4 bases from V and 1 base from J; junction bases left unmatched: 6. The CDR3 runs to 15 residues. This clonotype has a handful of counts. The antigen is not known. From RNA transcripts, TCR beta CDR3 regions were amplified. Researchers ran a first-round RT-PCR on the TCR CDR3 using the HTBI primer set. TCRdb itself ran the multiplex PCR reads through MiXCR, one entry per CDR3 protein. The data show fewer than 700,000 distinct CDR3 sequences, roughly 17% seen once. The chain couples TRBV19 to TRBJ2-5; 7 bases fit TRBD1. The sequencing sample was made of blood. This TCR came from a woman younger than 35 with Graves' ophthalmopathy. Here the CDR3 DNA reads TGTGCCAGTAGTACGGGACAGCGCCTCCAAGAGACCCAGTACTTC. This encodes CASSTGQRLQETQYF.